This T cell receptor beta chain was captured by sequencing in a study of Graves' ophthalmopathy and Graves' hyperthyroidism. About this clonotype: Its antigen is not known.

The authors amplified TCR beta CDR3 regions from RNA transcripts. An initial RT-PCR round employing HTBI primers preceded a second-round multiplex PCR. TCRdb re-called the multiplex PCR reads with MiXCR, one entry per CDR3 protein. The sample includes 650,000 to 900,000 distinct CDR3 sequences, 35% to 50% of them seen just once. With V trimmed by 7 bases and J by 8 bases, 9 bases remained unmatched. Per germline, CDR1 SNHLY and CDR2 FYNNEI. This CDR3 region has 13 residues. Study observations and caveats: Sensitivity of roughly 88% and specificity of 70% to 84% were achieved when a 13-signature model separated ophthalmopathy from stable hyperthyroidism.

The chain employs TRBV2 and TRBJ1-2; 8 nucleotides agree with TRBD1. The sequenced material came from peripheral blood. The source of this sequence is an adult man with Graves' ophthalmopathy. The CDR3 here is CASIEDRVEGYTF. For the CDR3, the DNA is TGTGCCAGCATCGAGGACAGGGTGGAAGGCTACACCTTC.